The rows below give T cell receptor beta chains drawn from one sample of a study of cytomegalovirus exposure and HLA in healthy donors. Only in-frame clones appear in the TCRdb table, and some are missing; sequencing was by immunoSEQ multiplex PCR. This table holds more than 95,000 clones, 10% found once. The sample consisted of PBMCs. Receptor source: a man aged 40-55 years in good health and CMV-seropositive. The CDR3 runs from the conserved cysteine through the conserved F or W. The order of the fields is clone size, D gene, V gene, J gene, CDR3 protein, CDR3 DNA. The D gene is left open where the match is weak. The listing skips clone size in some rows; elsewhere it reads once, few, many or a size class.

size: few
D: .
V: TRBV5-4
J: TRBJ1-5
CDR3: CASSLIEAGGQQPQHF
DNA: TGTGCCAGCAGCCTTATTGAGGCGGGAGGGCAACAGCCCCAGCATTTT

size: .
D: .
V: TRBV9
J: TRBJ1-1
CDR3: CASSVDAARHTEAFF
DNA: TGTGCCAGCAGCGTAGATGCGGCGAGACACACTGAAGCTTTCTTT

size: few
D: .
V: TRBV6-1
J: TRBJ2-5
CDR3: CASSYSQETQYF
DNA: TGTGCCAGCAGCTATAGTCAAGAGACCCAGTACTTC

size: .
D: .
V: TRBV28
J: TRBJ2-7
CDR3: CASSSHEQYF
DNA: TGTGCCAGCAGTTCTCACGAGCAGTACTTC

size: .
D: .
V: TRBV28
J: TRBJ2-2
CDR3: CASSLEATGELFF
DNA: TGTGCCAGCAGTTTAGAAGCGACCGGGGAGCTGTTTTTT

size: .
D: TRBD2
V: TRBV5-1
J: TRBJ2-3
CDR3: CASSSPGGAGTDTQYF
DNA: TGCGCCAGCAGCTCCCCGGGGGGGGCAGGGACAGATACGCAGTATTTT

size: few
D: TRBD1
V: TRBV12-5
J: TRBJ1-2
CDR3: CASGLVDREGSGYTF
DNA: TGTGCTAGTGGTTTGGTGGACAGGGAGGGTAGTGGCTACACCTTC

size: few
D: TRBD2
V: TRBV7-9
J: TRBJ2-1
CDR3: CASSRSGGEYNEQFF
DNA: TGTGCCAGCAGCCGATCGGGGGGAGAGTACAATGAGCAGTTCTTC

size: few
D: .
V: TRBV9
J: TRBJ2-5
CDR3: CASSVGSVPQETQYF
DNA: TGTGCCAGCAGCGTAGGGTCAGTACCGCAAGAGACCCAGTACTTC

size: .
D: .
V: TRBV28
J: TRBJ1-6
CDR3: CASTFSSRASPLHF
DNA: TGTGCCAGCACGTTTTCCTCCAGGGCCTCACCCCTCCACTTT

size: few
D: .
V: TRBV6-5
J: TRBJ2-3
CDR3: CASSSRAGHGTDTQYF
DNA: TGTGCCAGCAGTTCCCGGGCGGGGCATGGCACAGATACGCAGTATTTT

size: .
D: TRBD1
V: TRBV7-2
J: TRBJ2-7
CDR3: CASSSDRGAYEQYF
DNA: TGTGCCAGCAGCTCGGACAGGGGGGCCTACGAGCAGTACTTC